One sample yielded the 9 T cell receptor beta chains listed below, sequenced in a study of blood T cell repertoires in COVID-19. TCRdb's table, derived via immunoSEQ multiplex PCR, lists solely in-frame clones and lacks some. The table lists 100,000 to 150,000 clones, 60% to 80% of them singletons. Source material: peripheral blood. The source of these receptors is a man aged 60 to 69 with acute or convalescent COVID-19.

V usage is TRBV25-1 and J usage is TRBJ2-1; a weak D match, TRBD2 (7 bases). Germline assignment: CDR1 MGHDK and CDR2 SYGVNS. The V gene lost 2 bases and the J gene lost 9 bases, with 17 bases spanning the gap. The CDR3 is 15 residues long. CDR3 DNA: TGTGCCAGCAGTGAAGCCGGGGGGCGTTCTATTGAGCAGTTCTTC. This codes for CASSEAGGRSIEQFF.

The rearrangement links TRBV13 to TRBJ1-1; TRBD1 might be the D (6 bases). Germline loops: CDR1 PRHDT, CDR2 FYEKMQ (reference sequence). The CDR3 covers 13 residues. Trimming removed 4 bases at V and 4 bases at J, with 10 bases between. The CDR3 protein is CASSSYRATEAFF. The CDR3 DNA follows: TGTGCCAGCAGCTCATACAGGGCCACTGAAGCTTTCTTT.

This rearrangement joins TRBV21-1 to TRBJ1-1; the D call TRBD1 from the table was never checked on the DNA. TRBV21-1 is a pseudogene. The CDR3 spans 15 residues. The CDR3 DNA is TGTGCCAGCAGTATACAGGGGCTGAATTCCACTGAAGCTTTCTTT. It specifies CASSIQGLNSTEAFF.

The rearrangement uses TRBV7-2 and TRBJ2-2; D is possibly TRBD2 (6 bases). The germline V gene has CDR1 SGHTA and CDR2 FQGNSA. CDR3 size: 15 residues. Deletions cut 5 bases from V and 6 bases from J, with 16 bases between. The CDR3 coding sequence is TGTGCCAGCAGCCCCCGAGGAGGGTTACCCGGGGAGCTGTTTTTT. It specifies CASSPRGGLPGELFF.

The chain has TRBV30 and TRBJ2-1, with 7 bases that match TRBD1. Germline V gene sequence: CDR1 GTSNPN, CDR2 SVGIG (reference sequence). There are 14 residues in the CDR3. V was clipped by 4 bases and J by 9 bases; unmatched bases: 12. The CDR3 nucleotides read TGTGCCTGGAACCGCGACAGGGCTAATGGTGAGCAGTTCTTC. Translation: CAWNRDRANGEQFF.

The V gene is TRBV7-2, the J gene TRBJ2-7, with D possibly being TRBD1 (6 bases). The CDR3 has 15 amino acids. V lost 0 bases and J 2 bases, leaving 11 bases between the germline ends. CDR1 is SGHTA and CDR2 is FQGNSA in the germline V gene. This CDR3 reads CASSLAIRGPYEQYF. CDR3 sequence (DNA): TGTGCCAGCAGCTTAGCGATCAGGGGCCCCTACGAGCAGTACTTC.

The V gene is TRBV18, the J gene TRBJ1-2; the match to TRBD1 covers 12 bases. The CDR3 covers 19 residues. Germline V gene lookup returns CDR1 KGHSH and CDR2 LQKENI. The V gene end was trimmed by 4 bases and the J gene end by 7 bases; junction bases not matched to a gene: 19. The DNA of the CDR3 is TGTGCCAGCTCACAATTAACCCCGGGACAGGGGGCAGTTGTTACTGGCTACACCTTC. This translates into CASSQLTPGQGAVVTGYTF.

The CDR3 loop is CASSLWGGSGNRENEQFF. The CDR3 nucleotides are TGCGCCAGCAGCTTGTGGGGGGGTAGCGGGAACCGGGAGAATGAGCAGTTCTTC. The chain joins TRBV5-1 to TRBJ2-1; 8 bases map to TRBD2. CDR3 length equals 18 residues. Germline V gives CDR1 SGHRS, CDR2 YFSETQ. V lost 1 base to trimming and J lost 7 bases; unmatched junction nucleotides: 16.

This chain joins TRBV4-1 and TRBJ1-1; D is unclear. The germline V and J ends were trimmed by 3 bases and 0 bases, with 11 bases remaining between them. This CDR3 has 15 amino acids. Germline-derived CDR1 and CDR2 are MGHRA and YSYEKL. CDR3 in DNA: TGCGCCAGCAGCCAGAGTTATAAAGTGAACACTGAAGCTTTCTTT. It codes for CASSQSYKVNTEAFF.